A selection of T cell receptor beta chains follows, all from one sample in a study of cytomegalovirus exposure and HLA in healthy donors. TCRdb's table, derived via immunoSEQ multiplex PCR, lists solely in-frame clones and lacks some. Among fewer than 150,000 clones listed, about four fifths were seen once. Sequenced: PBMCs. The receptors derive from a man aged 25 to 45 in good health. CDR3s include the opening cysteine and the closing phenylalanine or tryptophan. A D gene is named only where the DNA matches it firmly. Size is stated for part of the rows, as once, few or many counts, or as a class when the clone is expanded.

>NA|TRBV7-2|once|TRBJ2-1
TGTGCCAGCAGCTTAGTTGGAGGGCTGAACAATGAGCAGTTCTTC
CASSLVGGLNNEQFF
>TRBD2|TRBV7-9|NA|TRBJ2-7
TGTGCCTCCCGGGCGGGAGGGGGGTCCTACGAGCAGTACTTC
CASRAGGGSYEQYF
>NA|TRBV18|NA|TRBJ2-7
TGTGCCAGCTCACCACTTGGAGGGGACGAGCAGTACTTC
CASSPLGGDEQYF
>NA|TRBV6-1|few|TRBJ1-6
TGTGCCACAGCCGGAGGGAAGACCTATAATTCACCCCTCCACTTT
CATAGGKTYNSPLHF
>TRBD2|TRBV18|NA|TRBJ2-7
TGTGCCAGCTCACCAGGGATCCGTATATGGACTAGCGGCTCCTACGAGCAGTACTTC
CASSPGIRIWTSGSYEQYF
>NA|TRBV4-1|NA|TRBJ2-3
TGCGCCAGCAGCCAAGATCGAGATACGCAGTATTTT
CASSQDRDTQYF
>NA|TRBV7-9|NA|TRBJ2-1
TGTGCCAGCAGCTTCCGAGCGGTAGCGGCTACCTACAATGAGCAGTTCTTC
CASSFRAVAATYNEQFF
>NA|TRBV6-1|NA|TRBJ1-3
TGTGCCAGCACTCTGACAGCTTCATCTGGAAACACCATATATTTT
CASTLTASSGNTIYF
>NA|TRBV7-9|NA|TRBJ1-5
TGTGCCAGCAGCCGCTCCAGGGGTTTCAGCGATCAGCCCCAGCATTTT
CASSRSRGFSDQPQHF
>NA|TRBV21-1|NA|TRBJ1-2
TGTGCCAGCATCCCGAGTAGGGGACAGTACAACTATGGCTACACCTTC
CASIPSRGQYNYGYTF
>NA|TRBV27|NA|TRBJ2-3
TGTGCCAGCAGTTTATCTCGCGCAGATACGCAGTATTTT
CASSLSRADTQYF
>TRBD2|TRBV7-2|NA|TRBJ2-7
TGTGCCAGCAGCTTAGGGCTAGCGGGAACCTACGAGCAGTACTTC
CASSLGLAGTYEQYF
>NA|TRBV28|NA|TRBJ1-2
TGTGCCAGCAGGAGCCCGACAGGACCCTATGGCTACACCTTC
CASRSPTGPYGYTF
>TRBD2|TRBV19|NA|TRBJ2-1
TGTGCCAGAAGCGGACTAGCGGGAAAGTCCCAGAGTGGGAATGAGCAGTTCTTC
CARSGLAGKSQSGNEQFF
>TRBD2|TRBV7-9|NA|TRBJ2-7
TGTGCCAGCAGCTCGTTAGCGGGGAGCCTGGAGCAGTACTTC
CASSSLAGSLEQYF
>NA|TRBV4-1|NA|TRBJ2-7
TGCGCCAGCAGCCAAGATACGGGGGTTAGGGAGCAGTACTTC
CASSQDTGVREQYF
>TRBD2|TRBV5-1|NA|TRBJ2-6
TGCGCCAGCAGCCCAACGGGACTAGCGGGAGCTGGGGCCAACGTCCTGACTTTC
CASSPTGLAGAGANVLTF
>TRBD2|TRBV5-6|NA|TRBJ2-1
TGTGCCAGCAGCACCGGGACTAGCTACAATGAGCAGTTCTTC
CASSTGTSYNEQFF
>TRBD2|TRBV30|few|TRBJ2-5
TGTGCCTGGCAGCGGGAGGAAGAGACCCAGTACTTC
CAWQREEETQYF
>TRBD1|TRBV19|once|TRBJ1-2
TGTGCCAGTAGCAGACAGGGAGGCGCGGGAGGCTACACCTTC
CASSRQGGAGGYTF
>NA|TRBV7-8|NA|TRBJ2-3
TGTGCCAGCAGAGCCGGATGGCAGGACACAGATACGCAGTATTTT
CASRAGWQDTDTQYF
>NA|TRBV19|NA|TRBJ2-5
TGTGCCAGCCCCAGCCAGGGTAAGGGAGAGACCCAGTACTTC
CASPSQGKGETQYF
>TRBD2|TRBV7-2|once|TRBJ2-5
TGTGCCAGCAGCCCCCTGGGGGGGATGGGGGAGACCCAGTACTTC
CASSPLGGMGETQYF
>TRBD1|TRBV18|NA|TRBJ2-3
TGTGCCAGCTCACCACGCCCCAGGGGGAGCACAGATACGCAGTATTTT
CASSPRPRGSTDTQYF
>NA|TRBV25-1|few|TRBJ2-3
TGTGCCAGCAGTGAATCTGGGGGCGGGAGAGCGTCAGATACGCAGTATTTT
CASSESGGGRASDTQYF
>TRBD1|TRBV15|once|TRBJ1-4
TGTGCCACCAGCAAAGGACAGGGAATTGAAAAACTGTTTTTT
CATSKGQGIEKLFF
>TRBD2|TRBV7-9|NA|TRBJ2-5
TGTGCCAGCAGCCTCGGACTAGCGGGAGCCCAAGAGACCCAGTACTTC
CASSLGLAGAQETQYF